The next 6 T cell receptor beta chains were all read from a single sample in a study of cytomegalovirus exposure and HLA in healthy donors. Use of 60 Vbeta and 13 Jbeta primers characterized the PCR. The assay was immunoSEQ multiplex PCR, and TCRdb's table has in-frame clones only and misses some. Here the sample spans about 65,000 clones, about four fifths being singletons. The sequencing input was PBMCs. These receptors all come from a woman in her 30s in good health and CMV-seronegative.

This chain links TRBV5-1 with TRBJ2-7, with 13 bases that match TRBD2. The J segment lost 7 bases and the V segment lost 4 bases, leaving 11 bases of the junction unmatched. CDR1 SGHRS and CDR2 YFSETQ come from the germline V gene. This CDR3 is built from 16 residues. This chain's CDR3 is CASSPLGLAGVGEQYF. The CDR3 nucleotides read TGCGCCAGCAGCCCCCTCGGACTAGCGGGAGTGGGAGAGCAGTACTTC.

This clone was observed a few times. The chain is built from TRBV9 and TRBJ1-6; tentative D call: TRBD1 (6 bases). Germline assignment: CDR1 SGDLS and CDR2 YYNGEE. The CDR3 covers 15 residues. V lost 4 bases, J lost 0 bases, and 8 bases lay in between. The DNA for the CDR3 is TGTGCCAGCAGCTTGGACAGCTCCTATAATTCACCCCTCCACTTT. As protein: CASSLDSSYNSPLHF.

This clone was seen more than once but under ten times. The chain joins TRBV6-1 to TRBJ1-5; 8 positions agree with TRBD1. The CDR3 spans 14 residues. J lost 6 bases, V lost 3 bases, and 4 bases had no gene match. Germline lookup yields CDR1 MNHNS and CDR2 SASEGT. The CDR3 DNA sequence: TGTGCCAGCAGTGACCGACAGGGGAGTCAGCCCCAGCATTTT. Amino acids: CASSDRQGSQPQHF.

This chain links TRBV4-3 with TRBJ1-1; D uncertain. The CDR3 is 14 amino acids. CDR1 is LGHNA and CDR2 is YSLEER in the germline V gene. V lost 1 base, J lost 0 bases, and 6 bases lay in between. The CDR3 bases are TGCGCCAGCAGCCAAGCCCTTATGAACACTGAAGCTTTCTTT. It encodes CASSQALMNTEAFF.

There are a few counts of this clone. CDR3 region: CASSAGTGGVSAFF. The CDR3 DNA reads TGTGCCAGCAGTGCCGGGACAGGGGGCGTCTCGGCTTTCTTT. The V and J genes are TRBV6-1 and TRBJ1-1, with 12 bases identical to TRBD1. The length of the CDR3 is 14 residues. The germline CDR1 and CDR2 sequences are MNHNS and SASEGT. V trimming: 4 bases; J trimming: 11 bases; junction bases outside the gene matches: 8.

This sequence joins TRBV7-9 and TRBJ2-7; the match to TRBD2 covers 12 bases. Germline V lookup: CDR1 SEHNR, CDR2 FQNEAQ (reference sequence). This CDR3 has 15 residues. V shed 4 bases, J shed 3 bases, and the junction held 4 bases outside the gene matches. The CDR3 DNA sequence: TGTGCCAGCAGCTCCTTGACTAGCGGGAGCTACGAGCAGTACTTC. It encodes CASSSLTSGSYEQYF.